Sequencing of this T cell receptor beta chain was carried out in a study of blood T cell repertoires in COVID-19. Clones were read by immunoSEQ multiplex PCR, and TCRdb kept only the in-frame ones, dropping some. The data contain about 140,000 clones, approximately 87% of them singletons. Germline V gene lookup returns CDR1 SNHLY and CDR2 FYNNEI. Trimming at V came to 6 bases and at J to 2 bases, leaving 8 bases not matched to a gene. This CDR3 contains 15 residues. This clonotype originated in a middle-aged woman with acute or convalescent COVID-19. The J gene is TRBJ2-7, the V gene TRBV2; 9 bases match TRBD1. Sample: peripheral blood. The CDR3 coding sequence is TGTGCCAGCAGCACAGGGGGCGCCGTCCCCTACGAGCAGTACTTC. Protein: CASSTGGAVPYEQYF.